The rows below give T cell receptor beta chains drawn from one sample of a study of T-cell memory formation after mild COVID-19. TCRdb analysed the 5' RACE reads with MiXCR anew, one entry per CDR3 protein. This table holds roughly 610,000 distinct CDR3 sequences, around 15% found once. The sequenced sample was PBMCs or a T cell subset sorted from them (not recorded which). The receptors shown here come from an adult woman who had mild COVID-19 (a few samples of this study predate the infection). Cell type and time point are not known. Both conserved end residues are part of each CDR3.

TRBV12-3/TRBV12-4,CASRSPGRSAYGYTF
TRBV5-6,CASSPRGNYEQYF
TRBV29-1,CSVVFRGYEQFF
TRBV7-7,CASSPRPGNNEKLFF
TRBV29-1,CSVEGTGITNYGYTF
TRBV5-8,CASSLRSAGTGFAREDNEQFF
TRBV20-1,CSARDQPHRWFPETQYF
TRBV28,CASSRPRRRQGAQQEKLFF
TRBV4-1,CASSQEMGKGRTEAFF
TRBV6-5,CASSYGTVFPQYF
TRBV7-9,CASSTRQGAGYTF
TRBV30,CAWSREWDGTEAFF
TRBV10-3,CAISESHEQYF
TRBV5-6,CASSSRDRGPEQYF
TRBV5-1,CASSEPDRAEAFF
TRBV11-2,CASSLTPSGGFNEQFF
TRBV12-3/TRBV12-4,CASSLAPGGGGPYEQYF
TRBV4-2,CASSQPDRGNEKLFF
TRBV5-4,CASSLAGQGTYEQYF
TRBV3-1,CASSQDLGQLTGNEQFF
TRBV18,CASSPGSLGEKLFF
TRBV20-1,CSARVTGESYNSPLHF
TRBV6-2/TRBV6-3,CASSYSGNSNQPQHF
TRBV30,CAWTGGDFRTDTQYF
TRBV29-1,CSATGQAQGYTF
TRBV12-3/TRBV12-4,CASSSGPFDTF
TRBV12-3/TRBV12-4,CASSLGGRGSTGELFF
TRBV13,CASSHRTSGDTYEQYF
TRBV4-3,CASSQDWGTLTNEQFF
TRBV12-3/TRBV12-4,CASSLAGRGTEGYTF
TRBV4-1,CASSQSGLAGGLGYNEQFF
TRBV3-1,CASSQEGSGDEQFF
TRBV7-2,CASSLTGTNNQPQHF
TRBV12-3/TRBV12-4,CASTIAGYNEQFF
TRBV29-1,CSVEALPGGLAGDNEQFF
TRBV20-1,CSAPSTGGNQPQHF
TRBV10-3,CAISAGTSGRPSTDTQYF
TRBV7-9,CASSLAGYYEQYF
TRBV7-2,CASGTGSGGLETQYF
TRBV7-9,CASSPPPDGQGSSYNEQFF
TRBV12-3/TRBV12-4,CASSLGGKNTEAFF
TRBV6-5,CASSQDGFWEEQFF
TRBV3-1,CASSPPTLVGTEAFF
TRBV7-6,CASSLYGFGGGNSPLHF
TRBV6-5,CASSFPGTQYF
TRBV27,CASSLLGSGSFGTGELFF
TRBV12-3/TRBV12-4,CASRKSDVQYF
TRBV27,CASSRSYRARTNEQFF
TRBV5-1,CASSRDREGEKLFF
TRBV20-1,CSAPKPGLADNEQFF
TRBV12-3/TRBV12-4,CASSLRTYGGTDTQYF
TRBV7-8,CASSPGRGWTEAFF
TRBV5-6,CASSLRGGGIGNEKLFF